The 26 T cell receptor beta chains below come from one sample, sequenced in a study of cytomegalovirus exposure and HLA in healthy donors. PCR employed 60 Vbeta and 13 Jbeta primers. Repertoires were generated with immunoSEQ multiplex PCR, while TCRdb's copy carries only in-frame clones and drops some. The sample totals about 200,000 clones; its top ten clones hold around 0.7%. Sequencing was performed on PBMCs. The receptor set was obtained from a boy between 10 and 17 years old in good health and CMV-seronegative.

The genes are TRBV28 and TRBJ1-2; tentative D call: TRBD1 (5 bases). Between the trimmed V and J ends, which lost 2 bases and 8 bases, there was a span of 9 bases. The germline V gene has CDR1 MDHEN and CDR2 SYDVKM. The CDR3 is 12 amino acids. The CDR3 DNA sequence: TGTGCCAGCAGTTTACAGGGATGGGGCTACACCTTC. Its protein is CASSLQGWGYTF.

This chain connects TRBV6-5 to TRBJ2-2, with D possibly matching TRBD1 (6 bases). The CDR3 loop spans 13 amino acids. The V end was cut by 10 bases, the J end by 3 bases, with 12 bases between. Germline-derived CDR1 and CDR2 are MNHEY and SVGAGI. CDR3 sequence: CAIFSGDTGELFF. The CDR3 DNA reads TGTGCCATTTTTTCAGGGGACACCGGGGAGCTGTTTTTT.

V usage is TRBV27 and J usage is TRBJ2-5; 11 bases agree with TRBD2. The CDR3 consists of 17 residues. After removal of 3 bases from V and 4 bases from J, the junction contained 10 bases not matched to a gene. Germline-derived CDR1 and CDR2 are MNHEY and SMNVEV (reference sequence). CDR3 protein: CASSFLLAGVGRETQYF. CDR3 bases: TGTGCCAGCAGTTTCCTACTAGCGGGGGTAGGAAGAGAGACCCAGTACTTC.

This rearrangement joins TRBV6-5 to TRBJ2-1, with a possible D match to TRBD2 (6 bases). The ends were cut back, 2 bases at V and 4 bases at J, with 12 bases in the middle. This CDR3 region has 15 residues. The germline V gene encodes CDR1 MNHEY and CDR2 SVGAGI. The CDR3 region has the DNA TGTGCCAGCAGTTACACAAGACTAGTATACAATGAGCAGTTCTTC. Its protein is CASSYTRLVYNEQFF.

DNA for the CDR3: TGCGCCAGCAGCTTCACTAGCGGCCCCTCCTACGAGCAGTACTTC. It is translated as CASSFTSGPSYEQYF. The gene calls are TRBV5-1 and TRBJ2-7, with 8 bases fitting TRBD2. J lost 0 bases, V lost 2 bases, and 4 bases had no gene match. Germline V gives CDR1 SGHRS, CDR2 YFSETQ. The CDR3 totals 15 residues.

The chain carries TRBV10-1 and TRBJ2-3; D is perhaps TRBD1 (6 bases). CDR1 and CDR2 (germline): WNHNN, SYGVQD (reference sequence). V dropped 9 bases and J dropped 3 bases, with 7 bases sitting between them. The CDR3 totals 11 residues. Here the CDR3 reads CASQGTDTQYF. The CDR3 nucleotides read TGCGCCAGTCAGGGGACAGATACGCAGTATTTT.

V is TRBV4-1 and J is TRBJ1-2; TRBD1 might be the D (5 bases). The CDR3 is 15 amino acids. V was cut by 0 bases and J by 4 bases, with 12 bases left in between. Germline V gene sequence: CDR1 MGHRA, CDR2 YSYEKL. This CDR3 is CASSQDQTATYGYTF. CDR3 sequence (DNA): TGCGCCAGCAGCCAAGACCAGACAGCGACCTATGGCTACACCTTC.

The V gene is TRBV27, the J gene TRBJ2-6; D ambiguous. V was trimmed by 2 bases and J by 0 bases, leaving 5 bases between them. The germline V gene has CDR1 MNHEY and CDR2 SMNVEV (reference sequence). The CDR3 is made up of 15 amino acids. CDR3 loop: CASSLVVSGANVLTF. The CDR3 DNA follows: TGTGCCAGCAGTTTAGTAGTCTCTGGGGCCAACGTCCTGACTTTC.

This chain connects TRBV27 to TRBJ2-5; 8 bases align to TRBD2. From germline, CDR1 is MNHEY and CDR2 SMNVEV (reference sequence). The junction had 2 bases not matched to a gene; V was cut back by 2 bases and J by 3 bases. This CDR3 comprises 14 residues. The CDR3 region has the DNA TGTGCCAGCAGTTTAGCGGGGGGAGAAGAGACCCAGTACTTC. It is translated as CASSLAGGEETQYF.

The chain has TRBV4-2 and TRBJ2-3; D might be TRBD2 (5 bases). Germline values: CDR1 LGHNA, CDR2 YNFKEQ. The V and J ends lost 0 bases and 0 bases respectively, with 7 bases between them. This CDR3 is 15 amino acids long. The CDR3 DNA follows: TGTGCCAGCAGCCAAGAGCCGGGGAGCACAGATACGCAGTATTTT. This sequence encodes CASSQEPGSTDTQYF.

This rearrangement joins TRBV10-1 to TRBJ2-7; D possibly corresponds to TRBD2 (5 bases). The CDR3 runs 18 residues. Trimming left V 0 bases short and J 2 bases short, with 20 bases between. The germline V gene encodes CDR1 WNHNN and CDR2 SYGVQD (reference sequence). The CDR3 nucleotides are TGCGCCAGCAGTGAGTCGTCTCCCCTGGAGCGGACCCCCTACGAGCAGTACTTC. Translated, it gives CASSESSPLERTPYEQYF.

The chain joins TRBV5-6 to TRBJ1-5; no reliable D call. The CDR3 consists of 14 residues. Looked up from germline, CDR1 is SGHDT and CDR2 is YYEEEE. The V end was cut by 5 bases, the J end by 1 base, with 10 bases between. The CDR3 region is CASSLLRSNQPQHF. CDR3 bases: TGTGCCAGCAGTCTTTTGAGGAGCAATCAGCCCCAGCATTTT. Variable domain in full (rest from reference TRBV5-6 and TRBJ1-5): DAGVTQSPTHLIKTRGQQVTLRCSPKSGHDTVSWYQQALGQGPQFIFQYYEEEERQRGNFPDRFSGHQFPNYSSELNVNALLLGDSALYLCASSLLRSNQPQHFGDGTRLSIL.

The rearrangement links TRBV7-8 to TRBJ2-7; 11 bases agree with TRBD2. Germline values: CDR1 SGHVS, CDR2 FQNEAQ. This CDR3 has 18 residues. V trimming: 5 bases; J trimming: 5 bases; junction bases outside the gene matches: 17. The CDR3 reads CASSATSGGISRSDEQYF. The CDR3 bases are TGTGCCAGCAGCGCTACTAGCGGGGGCATTTCCCGGAGCGACGAGCAGTACTTC.

The chain combines TRBV11-2 with TRBJ2-1; perhaps TRBD1 as D (5 bases). The V end was cut by 3 bases, the J end by 4 bases, with 16 bases between. This CDR3 region has 16 residues. The germline V gene encodes CDR1 SGHAT and CDR2 FQNNGV. CDR3 sequence (DNA): TGTGCCAGCAGCTTTTTTAGGGGCGGTCAGTACAATGAGCAGTTCTTC. Its protein is CASSFFRGGQYNEQFF. The full variable domain, in which reference TRBV11-2 and TRBJ2-1 provide the parts outside the CDR3, is EAGVAQSPRYKIIEKRQSVAFWCNPISGHATLYWYQQILGQGPKLLIQFQNNGVVDDSQLPKDRFSAERLKGVDSTLKIQPAKLEDSAVYLCASSFFRGGQYNEQFFGPGTRLTVL.

This rearrangement joins TRBV7-9 to TRBJ2-7; 9 bases line up with TRBD2. This CDR3 region has 16 residues. J was trimmed by 0 bases and V by 2 bases; bases with no gene match: 5. Germline V gives CDR1 SEHNR, CDR2 FQNEAQ (reference sequence). CDR3 amino acids: CASSLRSAGGSYEQYF. The CDR3 bases are TGTGCCAGCAGCTTACGGTCAGCGGGGGGCTCCTACGAGCAGTACTTC.

The V and J genes are TRBV30 and TRBJ2-1, with TRBD2 matching 11 bases. The CDR3 runs 17 residues. Germline V gene lookup returns CDR1 GTSNPN and CDR2 SVGIG (reference sequence). V lost 2 bases and J lost 8; bases outside the gene matches: 14. CDR3 residues: CAWSYGRLAGGVHEQFF. The CDR3 DNA is TGTGCCTGGAGTTATGGGCGGCTAGCGGGGGGAGTCCATGAGCAGTTCTTC.

The gene calls are TRBV2 and TRBJ1-1, with D hard to call. V was shortened by 2 bases and J by 1 base, with 8 bases between the two germline ends. CDR3 length: 14 residues. Germline V gives CDR1 SNHLY, CDR2 FYNNEI. This CDR3 reads CASSEPGSNTEAFF. The CDR3 DNA reads as TGTGCCAGCAGTGAACCAGGATCGAACACTGAAGCTTTCTTT.

The rearrangement uses TRBV7-8 and TRBJ1-5; D is possibly TRBD1 (5 bases). The V and J ends lost 2 bases and 4 bases respectively, with 6 bases between them. This CDR3 has 13 residues. Per germline, CDR1 SGHVS and CDR2 FQNEAQ. CDR3 amino acids: CASSLRQNQPQHF. The CDR3 DNA reads TGTGCCAGCAGCTTAAGACAGAATCAGCCCCAGCATTTT. Together with reference TRBV7-8 and TRBJ1-5, the CDR3 gives the full variable domain: GAGVSQSPRYKVAKRGQDVALRCDPISGHVSLFWYQQALGQGPEFLTYFQNEAQLDKSGLPSDRFFAERPEGSVSTLKIQRTQQEDSAVYLCASSLRQNQPQHFGDGTRLSIL.

The chain links TRBV6-5 to TRBJ2-3, with TRBD1 matching over 9 bases. This CDR3 has 13 residues. Trimming removed 5 bases from V and 10 bases from J; junction bases left unmatched: 7. Germline assignment: CDR1 MNHEY and CDR2 SVGAGI. The CDR3, as DNA: TGTGCCAGCAGTCGGGGACAGGGTGCCGCGCAGTATTTT. Protein: CASSRGQGAAQYF.

This chain connects TRBV9 to TRBJ1-1, with D hard to call. V dropped 0 bases and J dropped 2 bases, with 5 bases sitting between them. Germline loops: CDR1 SGDLS, CDR2 YYNGEE. The CDR3 is 13 residues long. The CDR3 protein is CASSVGSNTEAFF. CDR3 nucleotides: TGTGCCAGCAGCGTAGGGAGTAACACTGAAGCTTTCTTT.

V gene TRBV14 combines with J gene TRBJ2-7; D call uncertain. CDR1 SGHDN and CDR2 FVKESK come from the germline V gene. V was cut by 0 bases and J by 7 bases, with 10 bases left in between. This CDR3 has 13 residues. Written as DNA, the CDR3 is TGTGCCAGCAGCCAAGAGACACATTGGGAGCAGTACTTC. This sequence encodes CASSQETHWEQYF.

The chain couples TRBV7-3 to TRBJ2-7; 10 nucleotides line up with TRBD1. The CDR3 contains 15 residues. Germline assignment: CDR1 SGHTA and CDR2 FQGTGA. Trimming took 2 bases from V and 2 from J; bases not matched to a gene: 3. The CDR3 loop is CASSLAGTGAYEQYF. CDR3 DNA: TGTGCCAGCAGCTTAGCCGGGACAGGGGCCTACGAGCAGTACTTC.

V and J are TRBV4-1 and TRBJ1-1, with TRBD1 matching over 7 bases. J was trimmed by 4 bases and V by 4 bases; bases with no gene match: 3. The length of the CDR3 is 13 residues. Germline values: CDR1 MGHRA, CDR2 YSYEKL. CDR3 DNA: TGCGCCAGCAGCCTCGCAGGGGGCACTGAAGCTTTCTTT. Translating gives CASSLAGGTEAFF.

The chain joins TRBV19 to TRBJ2-7, with 9 bases matching TRBD1. CDR1 is LNHDA and CDR2 is SQIVND in the germline V gene (reference sequence). Trimming at V came to 5 bases and at J to 3 bases, leaving 5 bases not matched to a gene. The CDR3 sequence is 14 residues long. The CDR3 region has the DNA TGTGCCAGTAGTTCTGGACAGGGGATCTACGAGCAGTACTTC. Amino acids: CASSSGQGIYEQYF. Full variable domain (outside the CDR3, taken from reference TRBV19 and TRBJ2-7): DGGITQSPKYLFRKEGQNVTLSCEQNLNHDAMYWYRQDPGQGLRLIYYSQIVNDFQKGDIAEGYSVSREKKESFPLTVTSAQKNPTAFYLCASSSGQGIYEQYFGPGTRLTVT.

J is TRBJ2-2 and V is TRBV4-2, with TRBD1 matching 11 bases. V lost 5 bases to trimming and J lost 7 bases; unmatched junction nucleotides: 3. This CDR3 region has 14 residues. CDR1 is LGHNA, CDR2 YNFKEQ, per germline. The CDR3 DNA is TGTGCCAGCAGCACGGGACAGGGGGGCGGGGAGCTGTTTTTT. It encodes CASSTGQGGGELFF.

This chain connects TRBV19 to TRBJ2-7, with 7 positions matching TRBD1. V trimming: 8 bases; J trimming: 1 base; junction bases outside the gene matches: 11. The CDR3 loop spans 15 amino acids. Germline assignment: CDR1 LNHDA and CDR2 SQIVND (reference sequence). The CDR3 DNA follows: TGTGCCAGTGCCCCCGGGACAGTAGGGTCCTACGAGCAGTACTTC. The encoded protein is CASAPGTVGSYEQYF.